This T cell receptor (beta chain) was captured by sequencing in a study of T cells in Graves' hyperthyroidism and ophthalmopathy. Findings and limits, study-wide: Among thyroid clonotypes expanded above 0.001, most also appeared in blood.

Concerning this clonotype itself: Its specificity is unknown. A clone one base away is much larger, so this may be a read error.

On the basis of clinical symptoms, serum thyroxine and TRAb, thyroid ultrasound and orbital computed tomography, diagnoses were made. CDR3 length: 14 residues. Germline V CDR1 and CDR2: SGHKS, YYEKEE (reference sequence). TCR beta CDR3 region amplification was performed from RNA transcripts. When the TCR CDR3 underwent first-round RT-PCR, the HTBI primer set was used. TCRdb reprocessed the multiplex PCR reads via MiXCR and lists one record per CDR3 protein. The sample includes fewer than 750,000 distinct CDR3 sequences, around 45% seen only once; the top ten take approximately 7.5%. The chain combines TRBV5-5 with TRBJ1-5; no definite D call. The source material was peripheral blood or thyroid tissue (not recorded which). The receptor was isolated from a woman under 30 with Graves' hyperthyroidism. CDR3 nucleotides: TGTGCCAACAGCTTTTACCTCGAGAATCAGCCCCAGCATTTT. The encoded protein is CANSFYLENQPQHF.